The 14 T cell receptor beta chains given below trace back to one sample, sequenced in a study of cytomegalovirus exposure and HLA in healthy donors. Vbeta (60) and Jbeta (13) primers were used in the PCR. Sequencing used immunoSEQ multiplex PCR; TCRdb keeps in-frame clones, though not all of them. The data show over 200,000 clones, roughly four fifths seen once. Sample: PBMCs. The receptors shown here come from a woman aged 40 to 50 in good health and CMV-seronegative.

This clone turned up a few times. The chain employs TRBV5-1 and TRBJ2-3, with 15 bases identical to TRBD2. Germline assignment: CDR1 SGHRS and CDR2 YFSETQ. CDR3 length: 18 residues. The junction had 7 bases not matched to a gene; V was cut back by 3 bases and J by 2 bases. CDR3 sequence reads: CASSSGLAGGRVTDTQYF. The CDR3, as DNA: TGCGCCAGCAGCTCGGGACTAGCGGGGGGACGGGTCACAGATACGCAGTATTTT. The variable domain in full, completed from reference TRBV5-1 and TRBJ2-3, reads KAGVTQTPRYLIKTRGQQVTLSCSPISGHRSVSWYQQTPGQGLQFLFEYFSETQRNKGNFPGRFSGRQFSNSRSEMNVSTLELGDSALYLCASSSGLAGGRVTDTQYFGPGTRLTVL.

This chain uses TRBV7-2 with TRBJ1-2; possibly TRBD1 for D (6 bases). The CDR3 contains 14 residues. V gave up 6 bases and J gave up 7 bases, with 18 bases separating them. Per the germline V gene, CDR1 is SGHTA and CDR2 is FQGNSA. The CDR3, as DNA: TGTGCCAGCAGTCCCACGGGGGGGGCGCGTGGCTACACCTTC. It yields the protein CASSPTGGARGYTF.

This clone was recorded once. The CDR3 reads CAILSGGAGDTQYF. CDR3 nucleotides: TGTGCCATCCTTAGCGGGGGGGCCGGAGATACGCAGTATTTT. V usage is TRBV28 and J usage is TRBJ2-3; 11 bases map to TRBD2. The CDR3 runs to 14 residues. V lost 10 bases to trimming and J lost 5 bases; unmatched junction nucleotides: 8. CDR1 and CDR2 from the germline V gene are MDHEN and SYDVKM.

Written as DNA, the CDR3 is TGTGCCAGCAGCACAATCGGGGTTGGACCGGAGACTTCTGGAAACACCATATATTTT. Translation gives CASSTIGVGPETSGNTIYF. The chain employs TRBV11-2 and TRBJ1-3; D uncertain. CDR1 SGHAT and CDR2 FQNNGV come from the germline V gene. The V end lost 5 bases, the J end lost 1 base, and 24 bases lay between the germline ends. This CDR3 has 19 amino acids.

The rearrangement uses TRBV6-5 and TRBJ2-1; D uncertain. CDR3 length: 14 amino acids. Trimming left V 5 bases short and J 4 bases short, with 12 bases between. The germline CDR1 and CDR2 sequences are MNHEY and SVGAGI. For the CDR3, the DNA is TGTGCCAGCAGTGAGCTCGACATTTACAATGAGCAGTTCTTC. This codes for CASSELDIYNEQFF.

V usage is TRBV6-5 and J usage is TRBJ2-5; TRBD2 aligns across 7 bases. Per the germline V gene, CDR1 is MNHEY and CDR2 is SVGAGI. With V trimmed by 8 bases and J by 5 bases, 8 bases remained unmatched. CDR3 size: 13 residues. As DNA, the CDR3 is TGTGCCAGCCTCAGCTTGGGGGGGGAGACCCAGTACTTC. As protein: CASLSLGGETQYF.

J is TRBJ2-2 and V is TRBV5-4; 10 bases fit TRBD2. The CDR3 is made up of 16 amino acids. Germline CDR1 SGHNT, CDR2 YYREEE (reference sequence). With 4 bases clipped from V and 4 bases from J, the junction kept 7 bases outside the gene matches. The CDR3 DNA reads TGTGCCAGCAGCGTGGTGGTAGCGGGGGGCACCGGGGAGCTGTTTTTT. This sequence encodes CASSVVVAGGTGELFF.

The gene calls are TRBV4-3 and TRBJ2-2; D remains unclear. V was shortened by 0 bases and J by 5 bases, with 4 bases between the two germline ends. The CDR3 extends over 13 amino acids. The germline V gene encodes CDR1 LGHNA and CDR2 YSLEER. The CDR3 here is CASSQETTGELFF. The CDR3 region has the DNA TGCGCCAGCAGCCAAGAAACTACCGGGGAGCTGTTTTTT.

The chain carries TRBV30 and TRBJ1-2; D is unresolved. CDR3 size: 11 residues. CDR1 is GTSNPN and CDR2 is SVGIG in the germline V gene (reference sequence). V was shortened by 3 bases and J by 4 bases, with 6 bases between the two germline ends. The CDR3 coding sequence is TGTGCCTGGAGGAATAGCTATGGCTACACCTTC. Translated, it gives CAWRNSYGYTF.

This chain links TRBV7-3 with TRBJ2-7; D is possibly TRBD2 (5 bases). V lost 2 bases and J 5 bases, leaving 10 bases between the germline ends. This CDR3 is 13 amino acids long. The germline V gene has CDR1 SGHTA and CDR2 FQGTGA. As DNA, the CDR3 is TGTGCCAGCAGCTTATTCGCGGGCAACGAGCAGTACTTC. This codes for CASSLFAGNEQYF.

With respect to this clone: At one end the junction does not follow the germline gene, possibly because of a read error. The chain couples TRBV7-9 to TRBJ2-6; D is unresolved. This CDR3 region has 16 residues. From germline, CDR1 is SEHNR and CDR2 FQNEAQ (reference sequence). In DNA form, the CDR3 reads TGTTCCAGCAGCTTAACTCACCTCTCTGGGGCCAACGTCCTGACTTTC. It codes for CSSSLTHLSGANVLTF. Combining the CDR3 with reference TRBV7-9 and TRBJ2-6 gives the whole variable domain DTGVSQNPRHKITKRGQNVTFRCDPISEHNRLYWYRQTLGQGPEFLTYFQNEAQLEKSRLLSDRFSAERPKGSFSTLEIQRTEQGDSAMYLCSSSLTHLSGANVLTFGAGSRLTVL.

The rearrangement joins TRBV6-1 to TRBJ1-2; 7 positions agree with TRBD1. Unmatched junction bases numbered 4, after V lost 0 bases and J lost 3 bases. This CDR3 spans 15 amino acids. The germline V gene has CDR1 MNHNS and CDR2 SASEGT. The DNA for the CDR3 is TGTGCCAGCAGTGAAGCTCGAGGGGGCTACTATGGCTACACCTTC. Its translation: CASSEARGGYYGYTF.

CDR3 amino acids: CASRQEKIMNTEAFF. The CDR3 DNA sequence: TGTGCCAGCCGCCAGGAAAAGATCATGAACACTGAAGCTTTCTTT. J is TRBJ1-1 and V is TRBV2; D remains ambiguous. Germline V gene sequence: CDR1 SNHLY, CDR2 FYNNEI. Trimming removed 8 bases from V and 0 bases from J, with 16 bases in between. The CDR3 length is 15 residues. Full variable domain (missing parts from reference TRBV2 and TRBJ1-1): EPEVTQTPSHQVTQMGQEVILRCVPISNHLYFYWYRQILGQKVEFLVSFYNNEISEKSEIFDDQFSVERPDGSNFTLKIRSTKLEDSAMYFCASRQEKIMNTEAFFGQGTRLTVV.

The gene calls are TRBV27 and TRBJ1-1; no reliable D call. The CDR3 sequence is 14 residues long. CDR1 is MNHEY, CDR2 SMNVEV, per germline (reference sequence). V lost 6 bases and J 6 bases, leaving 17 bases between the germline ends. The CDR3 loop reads CASSRSGSPPEAFF. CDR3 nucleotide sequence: TGTGCCAGCAGCCGATCGGGGAGCCCCCCTGAAGCTTTCTTT.